This record covers a single T cell receptor beta chain. The record originates from a study of blood T cell repertoires in COVID-19. Study as a whole: Sources were T cells, B-cell-depleted T cells, or PBMCs; the material itself was cDNA or gDNA.

The CDR3 consists of 16 residues. Per the germline V gene, CDR1 is SGHDT and CDR2 is YYEEEE. V shed 3 bases, J shed 2 bases, and the junction held 8 bases outside the gene matches. Authors' methods: Amplified reference gene primers provided the basis for estimating nucleated cell counts. TCRdb's copy holds only in-frame clones and misses some; the assay was immunoSEQ multiplex PCR. V, J and clone size are those of that table, while D and trimming were read from the DNA. Among some 80,000 clones, around four fifths were seen once, and the ten largest hold 15% to 20%. The TCR was taken from an elderly man with active or convalescent COVID-19. This chain links TRBV5-6 with TRBJ1-3; 7 bases are a match to TRBD1. Sequencing input: peripheral blood. This chain's CDR3 is CASSSDRRGPGNTIYF. The CDR3 nucleotides read TGTGCCAGCAGCTCTGACAGAAGGGGGCCTGGAAACACCATATATTTT.